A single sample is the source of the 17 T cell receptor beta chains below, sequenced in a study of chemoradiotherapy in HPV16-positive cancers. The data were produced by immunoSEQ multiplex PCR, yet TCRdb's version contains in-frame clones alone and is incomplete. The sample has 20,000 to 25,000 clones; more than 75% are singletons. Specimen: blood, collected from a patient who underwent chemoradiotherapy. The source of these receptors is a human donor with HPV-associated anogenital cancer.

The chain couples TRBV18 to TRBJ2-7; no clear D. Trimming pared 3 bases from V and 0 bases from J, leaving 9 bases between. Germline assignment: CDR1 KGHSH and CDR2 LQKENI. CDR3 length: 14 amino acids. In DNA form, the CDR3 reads TGTGCCAGCTCACCTCGACTCAGCTCCTACGAGCAGTACTTC. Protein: CASSPRLSSYEQYF.

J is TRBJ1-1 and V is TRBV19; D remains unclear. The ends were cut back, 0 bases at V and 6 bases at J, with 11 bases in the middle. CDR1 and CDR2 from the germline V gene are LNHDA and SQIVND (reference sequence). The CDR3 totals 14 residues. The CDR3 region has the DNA TGTGCCAGTAGTATAGAAGGCCGTCTTTCTGAAGCTTTCTTT. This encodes CASSIEGRLSEAFF.

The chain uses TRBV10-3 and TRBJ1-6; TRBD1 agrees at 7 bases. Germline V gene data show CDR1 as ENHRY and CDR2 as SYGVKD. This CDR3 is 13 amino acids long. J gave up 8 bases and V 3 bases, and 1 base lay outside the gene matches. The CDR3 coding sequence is TGTGCCATCAGTGACACAGGGGATTCACCCCTCCACTTT. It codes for CAISDTGDSPLHF.

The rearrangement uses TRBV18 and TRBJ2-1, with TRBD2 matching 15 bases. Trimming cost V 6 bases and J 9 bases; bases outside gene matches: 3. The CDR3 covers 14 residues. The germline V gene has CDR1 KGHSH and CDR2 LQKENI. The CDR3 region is CASSPGLAGGEQFF. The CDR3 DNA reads TGTGCCAGCTCCCCGGGACTAGCGGGAGGTGAGCAGTTCTTC.

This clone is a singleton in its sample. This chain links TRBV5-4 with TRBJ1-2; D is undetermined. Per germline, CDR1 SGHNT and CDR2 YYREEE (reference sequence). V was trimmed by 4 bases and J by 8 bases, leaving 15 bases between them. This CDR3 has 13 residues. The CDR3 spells CASSPESYRGYTF. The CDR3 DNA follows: TGTGCCAGCAGCCCCGAATCCTACCGCGGCTACACCTTC.

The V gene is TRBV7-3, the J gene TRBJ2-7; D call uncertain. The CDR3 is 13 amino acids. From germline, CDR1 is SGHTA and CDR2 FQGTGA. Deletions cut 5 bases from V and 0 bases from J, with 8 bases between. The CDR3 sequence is CASSPVSSYEQYF. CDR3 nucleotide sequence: TGTGCCAGCAGCCCGGTCTCCTCCTACGAGCAGTACTTC. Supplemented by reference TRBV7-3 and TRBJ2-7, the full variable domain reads GAGVSQTPSNKVTEKGKYVELRCDPISGHTALYWYRQSLGQGPEFLIYFQGTGAADDSGLPNDRFFAVRPEGSVSTLKIQRTERGDSAVYLCASSPVSSYEQYFGPGTRLTVT.

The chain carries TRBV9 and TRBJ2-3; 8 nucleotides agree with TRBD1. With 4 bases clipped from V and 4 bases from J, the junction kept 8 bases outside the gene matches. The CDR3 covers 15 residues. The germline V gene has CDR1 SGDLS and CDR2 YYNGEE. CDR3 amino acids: CASSYRQGRADTQYF. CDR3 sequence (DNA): TGTGCCAGCAGCTACCGACAGGGGCGAGCAGATACGCAGTATTTT. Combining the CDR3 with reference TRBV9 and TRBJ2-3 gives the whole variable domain DSGVTQTPKHLITATGQRVTLRCSPRSGDLSVYWYQQSLDQGLQFLIQYYNGEERAKGNILERFSAQQFPDLHSELNLSSLELGDSALYFCASSYRQGRADTQYFGPGTRLTVL.

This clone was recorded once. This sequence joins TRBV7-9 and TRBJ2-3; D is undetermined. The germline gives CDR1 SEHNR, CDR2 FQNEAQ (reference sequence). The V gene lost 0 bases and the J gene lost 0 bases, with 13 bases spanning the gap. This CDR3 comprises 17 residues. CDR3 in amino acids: CASSLAAATPSTDTQYF. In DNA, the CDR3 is TGTGCCAGCAGCTTAGCCGCGGCGACCCCTAGCACAGATACGCAGTATTTT.

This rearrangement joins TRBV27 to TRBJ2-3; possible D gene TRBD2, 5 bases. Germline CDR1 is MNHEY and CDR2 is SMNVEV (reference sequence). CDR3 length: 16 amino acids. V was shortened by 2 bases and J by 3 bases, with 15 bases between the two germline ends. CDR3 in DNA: TGTGCCAGCAGTTTAGTTAGTCTCAGCGGTACAGATACGCAGTATTTT. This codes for CASSLVSLSGTDTQYF.

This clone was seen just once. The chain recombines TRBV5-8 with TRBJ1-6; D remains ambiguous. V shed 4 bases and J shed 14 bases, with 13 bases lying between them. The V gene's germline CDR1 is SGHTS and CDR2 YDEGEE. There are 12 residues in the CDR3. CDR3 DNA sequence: TGTGCCAGCAGCGGGCAAGATAGATCCCTCCACTTT. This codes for CASSGQDRSLHF.

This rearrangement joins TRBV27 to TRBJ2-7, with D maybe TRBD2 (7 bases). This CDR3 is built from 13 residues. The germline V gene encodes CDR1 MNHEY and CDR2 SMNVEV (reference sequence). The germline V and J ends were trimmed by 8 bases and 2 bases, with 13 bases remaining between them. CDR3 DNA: TGTGCCAGCCTCGGGGGGCTCCCCTACGAGCAGTACTTC. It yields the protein CASLGGLPYEQYF.

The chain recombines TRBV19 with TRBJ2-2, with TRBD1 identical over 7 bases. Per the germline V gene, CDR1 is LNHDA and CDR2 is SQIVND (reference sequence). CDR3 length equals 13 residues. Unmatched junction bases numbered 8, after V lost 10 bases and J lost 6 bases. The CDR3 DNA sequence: TGTGCCACTCTGGAGCAGGGGGCCGGGGAGCTGTTTTTT. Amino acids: CATLEQGAGELFF.

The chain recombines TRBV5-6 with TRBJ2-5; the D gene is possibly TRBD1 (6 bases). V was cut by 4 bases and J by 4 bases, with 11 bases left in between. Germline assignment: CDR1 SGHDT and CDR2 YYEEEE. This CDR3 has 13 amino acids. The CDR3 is CASSNTGRETQYF. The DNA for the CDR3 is TGTGCCAGCAGCAATACAGGGCGAGAGACCCAGTACTTC.

The CDR3 reads CASSPAGAYEQYF. DNA for the CDR3: TGTGCCAGCAGCCCAGCGGGAGCCTACGAGCAGTACTTC. V is TRBV27 and J is TRBJ2-7, with 8 nucleotides matching TRBD2. The V and J ends lost 6 bases and 2 bases, in that order; junction bases with no gene match: 3. The length of the CDR3 is 13 residues. Germline V CDR1 and CDR2: MNHEY, SMNVEV (reference sequence).

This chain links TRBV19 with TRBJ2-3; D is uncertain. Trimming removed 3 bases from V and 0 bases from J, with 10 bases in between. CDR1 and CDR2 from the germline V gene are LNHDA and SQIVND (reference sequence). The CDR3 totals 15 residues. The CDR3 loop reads CASSIFPFSTDTQYF. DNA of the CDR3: TGTGCCAGTAGTATCTTTCCTTTTAGCACAGATACGCAGTATTTT.

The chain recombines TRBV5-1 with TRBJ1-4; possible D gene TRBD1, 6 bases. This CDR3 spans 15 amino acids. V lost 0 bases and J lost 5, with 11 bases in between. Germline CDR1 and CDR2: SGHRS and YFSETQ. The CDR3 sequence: CASSLAVGGNEKLFF. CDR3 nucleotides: TGCGCCAGCAGCTTGGCAGTCGGGGGCAATGAAAAACTGTTTTTT.

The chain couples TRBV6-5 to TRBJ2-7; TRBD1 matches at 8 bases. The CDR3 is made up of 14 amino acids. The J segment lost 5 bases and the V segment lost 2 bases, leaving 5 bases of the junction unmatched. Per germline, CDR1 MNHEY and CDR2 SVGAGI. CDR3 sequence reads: CASSYPGQGNEQYF. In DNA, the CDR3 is TGTGCCAGCAGTTACCCCGGACAGGGTAACGAGCAGTACTTC.